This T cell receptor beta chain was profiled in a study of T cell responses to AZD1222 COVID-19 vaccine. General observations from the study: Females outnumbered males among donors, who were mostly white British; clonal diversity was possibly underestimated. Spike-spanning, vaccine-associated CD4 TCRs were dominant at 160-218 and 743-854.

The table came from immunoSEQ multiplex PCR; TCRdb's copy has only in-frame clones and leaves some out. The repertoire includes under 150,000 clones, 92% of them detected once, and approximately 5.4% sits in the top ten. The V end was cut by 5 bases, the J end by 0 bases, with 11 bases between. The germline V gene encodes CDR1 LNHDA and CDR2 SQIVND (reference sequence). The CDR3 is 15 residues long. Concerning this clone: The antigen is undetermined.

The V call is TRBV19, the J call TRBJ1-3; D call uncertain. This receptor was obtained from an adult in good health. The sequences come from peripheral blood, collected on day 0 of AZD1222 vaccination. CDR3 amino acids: CASSEDTLSGNTIYF. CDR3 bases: TGTGCCAGTAGTGAAGACACTCTCTCTGGAAACACCATATATTTT.